The subject of this entry is one TCR beta chain. Antigen: not known. Germline V gene data show CDR1 as MNHNS and CDR2 as SASEGT. V was cut by 5 bases and J by 4 bases, with 11 bases left in between. The CDR3 contains 13 residues. The PCR was carried out with 60 Vbeta primers and 13 Jbeta primers. The repertoire was sequenced with immunoSEQ multiplex PCR; TCRdb's copy has only in-frame clones and lacks some. This table holds approximately 160,000 clones, about three quarters found once. This specimen comes from a study of cytomegalovirus exposure and HLA in healthy donors. Findings of the study overall: Analyses of presence/absence relied on an assumption of roughly uniform sequencing depth across donors.

Sequencing was done on a sample of PBMCs. This TCR was sampled from a man aged 18-30 years in good health and CMV-seropositive. The rearrangement uses TRBV6-1 and TRBJ1-1; a possible D gene is TRBD1 (5 bases). In DNA form, the CDR3 reads TGTGCCAGCAGTTCGCAGGGTTCCACTGAAGCTTTCTTT. As protein: CASSSQGSTEAFF.